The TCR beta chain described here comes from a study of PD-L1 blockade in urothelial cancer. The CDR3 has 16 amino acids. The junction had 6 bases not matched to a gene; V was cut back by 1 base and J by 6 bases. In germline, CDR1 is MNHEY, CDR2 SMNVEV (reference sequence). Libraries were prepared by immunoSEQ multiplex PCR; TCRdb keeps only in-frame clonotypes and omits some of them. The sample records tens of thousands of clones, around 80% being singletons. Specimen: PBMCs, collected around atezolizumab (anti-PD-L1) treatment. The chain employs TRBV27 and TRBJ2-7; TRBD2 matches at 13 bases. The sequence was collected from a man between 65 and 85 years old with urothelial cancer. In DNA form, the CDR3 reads TGTGCCAGCAGTTTATACGGGACTAGCGGGACCCGCGAGCAGTACTTC. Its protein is CASSLYGTSGTREQYF.